A selection of T cell receptor beta chains follows, all from one sample in a study of T cells in tuberculosis. The data were produced by immunoSEQ multiplex PCR, yet TCRdb's version contains in-frame clones alone and is incomplete. Here the sample spans 30,000 to 35,000 clones, about 90% being singletons. The sequences come from PBMCs, collected at tuberculosis diagnosis. The source is an adult with tuberculosis. Some clones in this sample may be carry-over from other donors' samples. Both conserved end residues are part of each CDR3. The order of the fields is J gene, V gene, clone size, D gene, CDR3 protein, CDR3 DNA. D genes are given only for firm matches. Size tells how often a clone was seen (once, few, many) or the class of an expanded clone, and some rows leave it out.

J: TRBJ1-5
V: TRBV27
size: once
D: NA
CDR3: CASSPKTGNQPQHF
DNA: TGTGCCAGCAGTCCCAAGACGGGGAATCAGCCCCAGCATTTT

J: TRBJ1-2
V: TRBV9
size: NA
D: NA
CDR3: CASSVGSYYGYTF
DNA: TGTGCCAGCAGCGTAGGGAGTTACTATGGCTACACCTTC

J: TRBJ2-7
V: TRBV5-1
size: NA
D: NA
CDR3: CASRVQEIDEQYF
DNA: TGCGCCAGCAGGGTCCAGGAAATCGACGAGCAGTACTTC

J: TRBJ2-3
V: TRBV9
size: NA
D: NA
CDR3: CASSVEGSRGGTDTQYF
DNA: TGTGCCAGCAGCGTAGAAGGATCGCGAGGCGGCACAGATACGCAGTATTTT

J: TRBJ1-5
V: TRBV6-1
size: NA
D: TRBD1
CDR3: CASGDSGNQPQHF
DNA: TGTGCCAGCGGGGACAGCGGGAATCAGCCCCAGCATTTT

J: TRBJ1-1
V: TRBV4-2
size: NA
D: NA
CDR3: CASSPKIHGGGRTEAFF
DNA: TGTGCCAGCAGTCCAAAGATCCATGGGGGGGGAAGAACTGAAGCTTTCTTT

J: TRBJ2-2
V: TRBV4-1
size: NA
D: TRBD1
CDR3: CASSQGRGPIGELFF
DNA: TGCGCCAGCAGCCAAGGAAGGGGGCCGATCGGGGAGCTGTTTTTT

J: TRBJ2-4
V: TRBV7-8
size: NA
D: NA
CDR3: CASTPGHRVAKNIQYF
DNA: TGTGCCAGCACACCGGGACACCGAGTAGCCAAAAACATTCAGTACTTC

J: TRBJ2-7
V: TRBV28
size: NA
D: TRBD1
CDR3: CASSRTGGRYEQYF
DNA: TGTGCCAGCAGTCGGACAGGGGGAAGGTACGAGCAGTACTTC

J: TRBJ2-7
V: TRBV5-4
size: NA
D: TRBD1
CDR3: CASSLEGTGYEQYF
DNA: TGTGCCAGCAGCTTGGAAGGGACAGGGTACGAGCAGTACTTC

J: TRBJ1-2
V: TRBV19
size: NA
D: NA
CDR3: CASSGSQGIYGYTF
DNA: TGTGCCAGTAGTGGTTCACAGGGCATCTATGGCTACACCTTC

J: TRBJ2-2
V: TRBV7-9
size: NA
D: TRBD1
CDR3: CASSLQRGLLPGELFF
DNA: TGTGCCAGCAGCTTACAAAGGGGGCTCCTCCCCGGGGAGCTGTTTTTT

J: TRBJ2-7
V: TRBV19
size: NA
D: TRBD1
CDR3: CASGDRAYEQYF
DNA: TGTGCCAGTGGGGACAGGGCGTACGAGCAGTACTTC

J: TRBJ2-7
V: TRBV27
size: NA
D: NA
CDR3: CASNPAGGYEQYF
DNA: TGTGCCAGCAACCCGGCCGGGGGCTACGAGCAGTACTTC